This T cell receptor (beta chain) was sequenced for a study of T cells in Graves' hyperthyroidism and ophthalmopathy. Study findings and constraints: Ophthalmopathy was predicted by the model a median of approximately 6 months ahead of onset.

Amplification yielded TCR beta CDR3 regions, with RNA transcripts as the source. HTBI primers drove first-round RT-PCR of the TCR CDR3. Via MiXCR, TCRdb re-called the multiplex PCR reads, giving one row per CDR3 protein. Counted here are roughly 800,000 distinct CDR3 sequences, 38% occurring once; the ten biggest clones make up roughly 8.3%. With a duration under 2 months, the hyperthyroidism was newly diagnosed in patients aged 18 to 65. In making diagnoses, clinical symptoms, serum thyroxine and TRAb, thyroid ultrasound and orbital computed tomography were all used. Fresh peripheral blood, 10 ml, yielded the PBMCs. CDR1 is LNHDA, CDR2 SQIVND, per germline (reference sequence). This CDR3 has 14 amino acids. V dropped 0 bases and J dropped 8 bases, with 8 bases sitting between them. This clonotype was counted a few times. The antigen is unknown.

This receptor was identified in a man aged 18 to 29 with Graves' hyperthyroidism. The V gene is TRBV19, the J gene TRBJ1-6; unclear D gene. Source material: blood. This chain's CDR3 is CASSIEGSDSPLHF. The CDR3 DNA sequence: TGTGCCAGTAGTATAGAAGGCAGCGATTCACCCCTCCACTTT.